Listed below are T cell receptor beta chains from one sample, sequenced in a study of regulatory T cells in long-lasting Graves disease. TCRdb passed the multiplex PCR reads through MiXCR, listing each CDR3 protein once. Here the sample spans 400,000 to 550,000 distinct CDR3 sequences, about 17% being singletons. This same sample was also taken into another study, of T cells in Graves' hyperthyroidism and ophthalmopathy.

Material: peripheral blood mononuclear cells (PBMCs), obtained at new diagnosis, from a patient treated with antithyroid drugs. These receptors all stem from a woman younger than 35 with Graves disease. The CDR3 runs from the conserved cysteine through the conserved F or W.

v_call,j_call,cdr3_aa
TRBV28,TRBJ2-7,CASSPGLAGVDLSYEQYF
TRBV7-9,TRBJ2-7,CASSLEGRAYDEQYF
TRBV27,TRBJ1-1,CASSRREVGVNTEAFF
TRBV28,TRBJ1-2,CASSFQGDYGYTF
TRBV28,TRBJ2-1,CASSSTRGEFF
TRBV30,TRBJ1-2,CAWSGQGTNYGYTF
TRBV10-2,TRBJ2-1,CASIGGLAGGPSYNEQFF
TRBV28,TRBJ2-3,CASKREGYGRDTLYF
TRBV10-3,TRBJ2-3,CATKLGRTFTSTDTQYF
TRBV6-1,TRBJ2-7,CASSVSGTGAYEQYF
TRBV2,TRBJ2-5,CASSVPGGTQYF
TRBV4-3,TRBJ2-7,CASSQTGTVKTYEQYF
TRBV12-3/TRBV12-4,TRBJ2-2,CASCTGTSYTGELFF
TRBV18,TRBJ1-1,CASSPRRTGGLEAFF
TRBV29-1,TRBJ2-7,CSVVFTGNEQYF
TRBV25-1,TRBJ2-5,CSSSETVVWDSETQYF
TRBV20-1,TRBJ2-1,CSARQEPTSSNEQFF
TRBV2,TRBJ2-7,CASIGPIGQATYEQYF
TRBV15,TRBJ1-1,CATSRAGQGKEAFF
TRBV5-5,TRBJ1-3,CASSLVMGQGNGNTIYF
TRBV20-1,TRBJ2-3,CSARDPVAGETDTQYF
TRBV7-9,TRBJ2-5,CASSLWGTSKTTSFVLEETQYF
TRBV19,TRBJ1-1,CASSIGPTLGTEAFF
TRBV29-1,TRBJ2-3,CSVERRGLAGSNTDTQYF
TRBV7-3,TRBJ2-3,CASSFAAGTDTQYF
TRBV9,TRBJ1-5,CASSVSGEGQPQHF
TRBV3-1,TRBJ2-1,CASSRTSGHNEQFF